A selection of T cell receptor beta chains follows, all from one sample in a study of blood T cell repertoires in COVID-19. Here immunoSEQ multiplex PCR was the method, and the copy in TCRdb shows in-frame clones only, minus some. The sample has over 450,000 clones; 89% are singletons. The sequencing input was peripheral blood. The receptors stem from a young man with COVID-19, enrolled during active disease. The conserved cysteine and the conserved F or W are not part of the CDR3 here. Each record gives: CDR3 length, J gene, V gene, CDR3 protein.

length: 11; J: TRBJ2-5; V: TRBV2; CDR3: ASSEPGWETQY
length: 13; J: TRBJ2-3; V: TRBV10-2; CDR3: ASSESSDYADTQY
length: 12; J: TRBJ2-7; V: TRBV14; CDR3: ASSLAGGAYEQY
length: 13; J: TRBJ2-5; V: TRBV14; CDR3: ASSQGPGYQETQY
length: 11; J: TRBJ1-1; V: TRBV5-1; CDR3: ASSIGSNTEAF
length: 13; J: TRBJ1-5; V: TRBV9; CDR3: ASSPSGGVDQPQH
length: 13; J: TRBJ2-5; V: TRBV28; CDR3: ASSLPRTRAETQY
length: 11; J: TRBJ1-6; V: TRBV29-1; CDR3: SVARDPNSPLH
length: 17; J: TRBJ2-1; V: TRBV4-1; CDR3: ASSQLPDRDRETLDEQF
length: 15; J: TRBJ1-4; V: TRBV3-1/TRBV3-2; CDR3: ASSQDGRRATNEKLF
length: 11; J: TRBJ1-1; V: TRBV19; CDR3: ASSITPNTEAF
length: 13; J: TRBJ2-1; V: TRBV2; CDR3: ASMPTSGRNNEQF
length: 9; J: TRBJ2-1; V: TRBV27; CDR3: ASSLRREQF
length: 13; J: TRBJ2-1; V: TRBV7-9; CDR3: ASSPPRSGRNEQF
length: 16; J: TRBJ2-3; V: TRBV4-1; CDR3: ASSQDHPGGGRADTQY
length: 15; J: TRBJ2-1; V: TRBV5-4; CDR3: ASGLTKTYSSYNEQF
length: 14; J: TRBJ2-2; V: TRBV10-2; CDR3: ASGGSGGYNTGELF
length: 11; J: TRBJ2-7; V: TRBV4-1; CDR3: ASSQATGISPY
length: 17; J: TRBJ2-2; V: TRBV7-8; CDR3: ASSFLSNVYGDGVGELF
length: 13; J: TRBJ2-3; V: TRBV9; CDR3: ASSVEGGFTDTQY
length: 14; J: TRBJ2-1; V: TRBV7-9; CDR3: ASSSSTSGEAGEQF
length: 14; J: TRBJ2-3; V: TRBV3-1/TRBV3-2; CDR3: ASSQEMGQNTDTQY
length: 12; J: TRBJ1-2; V: TRBV14; CDR3: ASSVQGFNYGYT
length: 12; J: TRBJ2-3; V: TRBV19; CDR3: ASSIGAGTDTQY
length: 14; J: TRBJ1-1; V: TRBV29-1; CDR3: SVASPGDRDDTEAF
length: 11; J: TRBJ2-7; V: TRBV6-5; CDR3: ASSYLESEWPN
length: 13; J: TRBJ1-2; V: TRBV7-2; CDR3: ASSLPDRVYYGYT
length: 14; J: TRBJ2-3; V: TRBV6-5; CDR3: ASSFGIGTPRDTQY
length: 13; J: TRBJ2-7; V: TRBV19; CDR3: ASSNTGTGGGEQY
length: 13; J: TRBJ2-5; V: TRBV6-5; CDR3: ASSYGGGYQETQY
length: 12; J: TRBJ2-2; V: TRBV6-5; CDR3: ASSYSGVTGELF
length: 12; J: TRBJ2-7; V: TRBV7-9; CDR3: ASSLTPNEYEQY
length: 14; J: TRBJ2-7; V: TRBV7-8; CDR3: ASSLGYRGRSYEQY
length: 11; J: TRBJ1-1; V: TRBV19; CDR3: ASSRQGRTEAF
length: 14; J: TRBJ2-5; V: TRBV9; CDR3: ASSVTPQGVRETQY
length: 10; J: TRBJ1-1; V: TRBV7-8; CDR3: ASSLHQGRAF
length: 11; J: TRBJ1-5; V: TRBV24-1; CDR3: ATSDFIDRGKH
length: 9; J: TRBJ2-3; V: TRBV20-1; CDR3: SALYTDTQY
length: 12; J: TRBJ2-2; V: TRBV5-1; CDR3: ASSSGQSTGELF
length: 12; J: TRBJ1-4; V: TRBV5-6; CDR3: ASSLVRVNEKLF
length: 11; J: TRBJ2-1; V: TRBV2; CDR3: ASKKQAHNEQF
length: 13; J: TRBJ2-7; V: TRBV7-6; CDR3: ASSPRGESSYEQY
length: 14; J: TRBJ2-3; V: TRBV20-1; CDR3: SASQLRLAGADTQY
length: 12; J: TRBJ2-5; V: TRBV6-5; CDR3: ASSLGASRVTQY
length: 14; J: TRBJ2-1; V: TRBV5-1; CDR3: ASSAELAGGNNEQF
length: 11; J: TRBJ1-6; V: TRBV27; CDR3: ASSSRGISPLH
length: 13; J: TRBJ2-5; V: TRBV7-9; CDR3: ASSQRTGVVETQY
length: 11; J: TRBJ2-5; V: TRBV3-1/TRBV3-2; CDR3: ASSHGPGGTQY
length: 11; J: TRBJ1-2; V: TRBV10-1; CDR3: ASSVAGNYGYT